The next 25 T cell receptor beta chains were all read from a single sample in a study of blood T cells in healthy people across ages. Together with a sample-barcoded 5' primer, a J-beta primer mix was included in a second PCR lasting about 7 to 11 cycles. TCRdb fed the 5' RACE reads into MiXCR, producing one record per CDR3 protein. The table lists some 1.1 million distinct CDR3 sequences, around two fifths of them singletons. Input material: blood. The receptors here all came from a man aged 18 to 30 in good health.

This clonotype was picked up many times. The J gene is TRBJ2-7, the V gene TRBV20-1; D is perhaps TRBD1 (6 bases). Germline CDR1 is DFQATT and CDR2 is SNEGSKA (reference sequence). The CDR3 length is 13 residues. Trimming removed 2 bases at V and 5 bases at J, with 13 bases between. The CDR3 spells CSARLTNRDEQYF. DNA for the CDR3: TGCAGTGCTAGACTTACAAACAGGGACGAGCAGTACTTC.

V gene TRBV6-5 combines with J gene TRBJ1-2, with 8 nucleotides matching TRBD1. The CDR3 runs to 15 residues. The germline V gene has CDR1 MNHEY and CDR2 SVGAGI. V lost 4 bases, J lost 4 bases, and 8 bases stayed unmatched. CDR3 region: CASSSDRGTIYGYTF. The CDR3 region has the DNA TGTGCCAGCAGTTCCGACAGGGGAACAATCTATGGCTACACCTTC.

The gene calls are TRBV28 and TRBJ2-7, with 8 bases aligning to TRBD1. Germline trimming cut 5 bases from V and 6 bases from J; bases unmatched to any gene: 6. Germline CDR1 is MDHEN and CDR2 is SYDVKM. This CDR3 comprises 13 residues. The DNA of the CDR3 is TGTGCCAGCAGTCTGGACAGGGTACGCGAGCAGTACTTC. Translation gives CASSLDRVREQYF.

In its sample, this clonotype was seen a few times. The rearrangement joins TRBV5-1 to TRBJ1-2, with unresolved D. V shed 2 bases and J shed 4 bases, with 9 bases lying between them. This CDR3 has 13 residues. Germline V gene data show CDR1 as SGHRS and CDR2 as YFSETQ. The CDR3 DNA reads as TGCGCCAGCAGCTTTAGGGTACGCTATGGCTACACCTTC. Its translation is CASSFRVRYGYTF.

The chain employs TRBV12-3 or TRBV12-4 and TRBJ2-1, with TRBD1 matching 8 bases. This CDR3 comprises 14 residues. V lost 1 base to trimming and J lost 10 bases; unmatched junction nucleotides: 6. The CDR3 here is CASSLGTGLYEQFF. DNA of the CDR3: TGTGCCAGCAGTTTAGGGACAGGGCTCTACGAGCAGTTCTTC.

V usage is TRBV20-1 and J usage is TRBJ2-2; a weak D match, TRBD2 (5 bases). This CDR3 is 14 amino acids long. Germline-derived CDR1 and CDR2 are DFQATT and SNEGSKA (reference sequence). V dropped 1 base and J dropped 3 bases, with 9 bases sitting between them. CDR3 bases: TGCAGTGCTAGAGGGCAGGAGGACACCGGGGAGCTGTTTTTT. Amino acid sequence: CSARGQEDTGELFF.

The gene calls are TRBV28 and TRBJ2-7; 8 bases are shared with TRBD1. Germline loops: CDR1 MDHEN, CDR2 SYDVKM. V lost 6 bases and J lost 5; bases outside the gene matches: 12. This CDR3 is 15 amino acids long. The chain's CDR3 is CASSSLGTGSHEQYF. CDR3 bases: TGTGCCAGCAGCTCCCTCGGGACAGGTTCCCACGAGCAGTACTTC.

There are a few counts of this clonotype. The chain links TRBV7-9 to TRBJ1-1; 7 nucleotides line up with TRBD1. J was trimmed by 2 bases and V by 8 bases; bases with no gene match: 14. The CDR3 totals 16 residues. Germline CDR1 SEHNR, CDR2 FQNEAQ (reference sequence). For the CDR3, the DNA is TGTGCCAGCGCCGACCGGGATACAGGGGTTAACACTGAAGCTTTCTTT. Protein: CASADRDTGVNTEAFF. The complete variable domain, with remaining parts taken from reference TRBV7-9 and TRBJ1-1, reads DTGVSQNPRHKITKRGQNVTFRCDPISEHNRLYWYRQTLGQGPEFLTYFQNEAQLEKSRLLSDRFSAERPKGSFSTLEIQRTEQGDSAMYLCASADRDTGVNTEAFFGQGTRLTVV.

The chain recombines TRBV6-6 with TRBJ1-3; D gene ambiguous. V dropped 10 bases and J dropped 1 base, with 11 bases sitting between them. CDR1 and CDR2 from the germline V gene are MNHNY and SVGAGI (reference sequence). The CDR3 contains 13 residues. Here the CDR3 DNA reads TGTGCCATCAGAGAGGGTTCTGGAAACACCATATATTTT. Translated, it gives CAIREGSGNTIYF.

This clonotype has only a few counts. The chain carries TRBV12-3 or TRBV12-4 and TRBJ1-5; the D gene is possibly TRBD1 (6 bases). The CDR3 length is 16 residues. V gave up 4 bases and J gave up 2 bases, with 15 bases separating them. The CDR3 bases are TGTGCCAGCAGTTGGGCAGGGGATAGTGGCAATCAGCCCCAGCATTTT. Protein sequence: CASSWAGDSGNQPQHF.

This chain uses TRBV7-2 with TRBJ1-1; D perhaps matches TRBD1 (6 bases). V lost 3 bases and J lost 7, with 18 bases in between. From germline, CDR1 is SGHTA and CDR2 FQGNSA. There are 15 residues in the CDR3. The DNA of the CDR3 is TGTGCCAGCAGCTTGCCATGGGGGGGCCGGATTGAAGCTTTCTTT. This translates into CASSLPWGGRIEAFF.

This chain uses TRBV20-1 with TRBJ1-2, with D unresolved. Germline-derived CDR1 and CDR2 are DFQATT and SNEGSKA (reference sequence). Deletions cut 6 bases from V and 5 bases from J, with 16 bases between. This CDR3 contains 13 residues. CDR3 protein: CSALPYGLYGYTF. The CDR3, as DNA: TGCAGTGCCCTGCCTTATGGTCTTTATGGCTACACCTTC.

This clonotype turned up a few times. This CDR3 is CSAIGTHEQYF. The CDR3 nucleotides read TGCAGTGCTATAGGAACCCACGAGCAGTACTTC. V is TRBV20-1 and J is TRBJ2-7; unclear D gene. The CDR3 extends over 11 amino acids. Trimming took 4 bases from V and 5 from J, leaving 9 bases between them. Germline CDR1 DFQATT, CDR2 SNEGSKA (reference sequence).

This sequence joins TRBV6-5 and TRBJ2-5; no clear D gene. TRBJ2-7 matches the DNA end more closely, so the J call is doubtful. Germline V lookup: CDR1 MNHEY, CDR2 SVGAGI. This CDR3 spans 11 amino acids. Here the CDR3 reads CASTKGFEQYF. The CDR3, as DNA: TGTGCCAGCACAAAGGGATTCGAGCAGTACTTC.

The J gene is TRBJ1-1, the V gene TRBV20-1; 10 bases map to TRBD1. Trimming removed 6 bases from V and 5 bases from J; junction bases left unmatched: 9. Germline values: CDR1 DFQATT, CDR2 SNEGSKA (reference sequence). This CDR3 region has 14 residues. The CDR3 sequence: CSAWTGGGRTEAFF. The CDR3 DNA reads TGCAGTGCCTGGACAGGGGGAGGGAGGACTGAAGCTTTCTTT.

The chain links TRBV3-1 to TRBJ2-3; 10 bases map to TRBD1. Per the germline V gene, CDR1 is LGHDT and CDR2 is YNNKEL (reference sequence). CDR3 length: 15 amino acids. Trimming removed 6 bases from V and 1 base from J; junction bases left unmatched: 4. The CDR3 protein is CASRGQGYGTDTQYF. CDR3 DNA: TGTGCCAGCAGGGGACAGGGGTATGGCACAGATACGCAGTATTTT.

This sequence joins TRBV7-2 and TRBJ1-2, with no clear D. Germline CDR1 and CDR2: SGHTA and FQGNSA. This CDR3 spans 15 amino acids. Trimming pared 2 bases from V and 3 bases from J, leaving 13 bases between. CDR3 loop: CASSLSDRADYGYTF. The CDR3 nucleotides are TGTGCCAGCAGCTTATCGGACCGCGCCGACTATGGCTACACCTTC.

This clonotype was recorded a few times. The chain combines TRBV20-1 with TRBJ2-1; D might be TRBD1 or TRBD2, each matching 5 bases. V lost 6 bases and J lost 10, with 10 bases in between. The CDR3 sequence is 10 residues long. Germline-derived CDR1 and CDR2 are DFQATT and SNEGSKA (reference sequence). The CDR3 bases are TGCAGTGCCAGGGACGGAGAGCAGTTCTTC. It specifies CSARDGEQFF.

V usage is TRBV25-1 and J usage is TRBJ1-2; D is perhaps TRBD1 (5 bases). The CDR3 is 15 residues long. V lost 2 bases, J lost 5 bases, and 15 bases lay in between. Germline V lookup: CDR1 MGHDK, CDR2 SYGVNS. CDR3 DNA sequence: TGTGCCAGCAGTGAAATTAGAGAGGGGCGATATGGCTACACCTTC. It translates to CASSEIREGRYGYTF.

The chain is built from TRBV7-2 and TRBJ1-5, with a possible D match to TRBD1 (5 bases). This CDR3 has 16 residues. Germline V gives CDR1 SGHTA, CDR2 FQGNSA. Trimming cost V 1 base and J 0 bases, with 10 bases left between them. CDR3 loop: CASSLVGGNSNQPQHF. The CDR3 DNA sequence: TGTGCCAGCAGCTTAGTTGGGGGGAATAGCAATCAGCCCCAGCATTTT.

A few counts support this clonotype. V and J are TRBV7-6 and TRBJ2-3; D gene unclear. This CDR3 is 13 amino acids long. Trimming took 7 bases from V and 4 from J, leaving 12 bases between them. Germline V gene data show CDR1 as SGHVS and CDR2 as FNYEAQ. The CDR3: CASTLSLADTQYF. The DNA for the CDR3 is TGTGCCAGCACCCTCTCCTTGGCAGATACGCAGTATTTT.

Comment on this clonotype: This clone may be a read error of a much larger clone one base away. This chain uses TRBV2 with TRBJ2-3; 9 bases align to TRBD1. Germline V gives CDR1 SNHLY, CDR2 FYNNEI. V shed 1 base, J shed 5 bases, and the junction held 1 base outside the gene matches. The CDR3 covers 14 residues. In nucleotides, the CDR3 is TGTGCCAGCAGTGAAGGGACAGGGGAAGATACGCAGTATTTT. Protein product: CASSEGTGEDTQYF.

V and J are TRBV29-1 and TRBJ1-1; perhaps TRBD1 as D (5 bases). V was shortened by 5 bases and J by 7 bases, with 20 bases between the two germline ends. Germline V lookup: CDR1 SQVTM, CDR2 ANQGSEA. CDR3 length: 14 amino acids. This chain's CDR3 is CSVRLLGNRSEAFF. CDR3 DNA sequence: TGCAGCGTTCGTCTTTTGGGGAACAGGAGTGAAGCTTTCTTT.

The chain combines TRBV6-1 with TRBJ1-1; D is ambiguous. Trimming took off 2 bases at V and 4 bases at J, with 8 bases between the two ends. The CDR3 runs to 13 residues. In germline, CDR1 is MNHNS, CDR2 SASEGT. CDR3 DNA sequence: TGTGCCAGCAGTGAAAGGCAAATCACTGAAGCTTTCTTT. Amino acid sequence: CASSERQITEAFF.

The V and J genes are TRBV7-2 and TRBJ1-2; D call uncertain. V gave up 5 bases and J gave up 8 bases, with 18 bases separating them. Germline V gene data show CDR1 as SGHTA and CDR2 as FQGNSA. CDR3 length: 14 residues. The CDR3 region is CTSSPQTVIVGYTF. In DNA, the CDR3 is TGTACCAGCAGCCCACAGACGGTGATTGTAGGCTACACCTTC.